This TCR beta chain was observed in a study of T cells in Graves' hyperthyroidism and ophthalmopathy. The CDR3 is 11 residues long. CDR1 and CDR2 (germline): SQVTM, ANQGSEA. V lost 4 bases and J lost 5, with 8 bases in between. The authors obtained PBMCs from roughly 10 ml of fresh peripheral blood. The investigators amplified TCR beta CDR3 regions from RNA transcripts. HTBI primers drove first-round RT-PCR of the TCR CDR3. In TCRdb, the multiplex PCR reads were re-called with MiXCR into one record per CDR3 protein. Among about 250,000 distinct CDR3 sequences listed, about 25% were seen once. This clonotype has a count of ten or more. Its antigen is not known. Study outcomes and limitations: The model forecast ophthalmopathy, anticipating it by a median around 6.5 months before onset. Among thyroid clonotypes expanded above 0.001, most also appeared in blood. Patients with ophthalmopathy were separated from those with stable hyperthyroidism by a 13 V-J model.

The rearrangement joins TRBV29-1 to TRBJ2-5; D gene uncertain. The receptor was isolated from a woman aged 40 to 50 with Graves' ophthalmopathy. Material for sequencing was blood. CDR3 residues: CSVAFSETQYF. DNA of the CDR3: TGCAGCGTTGCCTTCAGCGAGACCCAGTACTTC. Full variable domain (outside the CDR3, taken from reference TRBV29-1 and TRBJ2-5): SAVISQKPSRDICQRGTSLTIQCQVDSQVTMMFWYRQQPGQSLTLIATANQGSEATYESGFVIDKFPISRPNLTFSTLTVSNMSPEDSSIYLCSVAFSETQYFGPGTRLLVL.